This T cell receptor beta chain was recorded in a study of regulatory T cells in long-lasting Graves disease. Germline V gives CDR1 SGHNT, CDR2 YENEEA. Trimming removed 5 bases from V and 4 bases from J; junction bases left unmatched: 10. This CDR3 spans 18 amino acids. This clonotype was observed a few times. Arm-PCR of CDR3 regions and iRepertoire HTBI primers were the basis on which TCR beta libraries were built. One entry per CDR3 protein results from TCRdb running MiXCR on the multiplex PCR reads. The table has 400,000 to 550,000 distinct CDR3 sequences, roughly 15% seen once; the top ten hold around 10%. This sample's time point: newly diagnosed GD, antithyroid drugs for less than 3 months. TCR sequences were obtained from RNA taken from PBMCs. The same sample was also used in a study of T cells in Graves' hyperthyroidism and ophthalmopathy.

This chain links TRBV11-3 with TRBJ2-2; 13 nucleotides match TRBD2. The receptor's source is a woman aged 25-40 years with Graves disease. The sample in question was peripheral blood mononuclear cells (PBMCs), obtained at new diagnosis, from a patient treated with antithyroid drugs. The CDR3 is CASSAATSGRIPTGELFF. The CDR3 DNA follows: TGTGCCAGCAGCGCCGCGACTAGCGGGAGGATCCCCACCGGGGAGCTGTTTTTT.